The rows below give T cell receptor beta chains drawn from one sample of a study of T-cell reconstitution after alpha-beta-depleted transplantation in children. TCRdb fed the PCR reads into MiXCR, producing one record per CDR3 protein. This sample carries around 440,000 distinct CDR3 sequences, over 9.5% of them seen once, and the ten largest clones take 2%. This specimen consisted of PBMCs, obtained before TCRalphabeta/CD19-depleted stem cell transplant. These receptors all come from a child aged 2-9 years with inherited bone marrow failure, due to receive a stem cell transplant. Both conserved end residues are part of each CDR3. D genes are given only for firm matches. Clone size, where shown, is once, few, many, or a class for clones that have expanded.

CDR3 | DNA | J | V | D | size
CSAPHRASYEQYF | TGCAGTGCTCCCCACAGGGCCTCCTACGAGCAGTACTTC | TRBJ2-7 | TRBV20-1 | . | .
CASSPATVRKQYF | TGTGCCAGCAGCCCAGCCACCGTACGCAAGCAGTACTTC | TRBJ2-7 | TRBV11-2 | . | many
CASSYRTGSLYGNTIYF | TGTGCCAGCAGTTACCGAACGGGCTCACTATACGGAAACACCATATATTTT | TRBJ1-3 | TRBV6-5 | . | .
CATSRYSGTKYNEQFF | TGTGCCACCAGCAGATATTCCGGGACCAAATACAATGAGCAGTTCTTC | TRBJ2-1 | TRBV15 | . | many
CASSPEGTSGAYEQYF | TGTGCCAGCAGTCCCGAGGGGACTAGCGGGGCCTACGAGCAGTACTTC | TRBJ2-7 | TRBV27 | TRBD2 | many
CASSPGQGADYNEQFF | TGTGCCAGCAGCCCCGGACAGGGGGCAGACTACAATGAGCAGTTCTTC | TRBJ2-1 | TRBV7-9 | TRBD1 | .
CSVPRKDKADTQYF | TGCAGCGTCCCAAGGAAGGATAAAGCAGATACGCAGTATTTT | TRBJ2-3 | TRBV29-1 | . | many
CASSSRWGAEAFF | TGCGCCAGCAGCTCCCGCTGGGGCGCGGAAGCTTTCTTT | TRBJ1-1 | TRBV5-1 | . | many
CASSSVRTAFNEKLFF | TGTGCCAGCAGCTCAGTAAGGACGGCTTTTAATGAAAAACTGTTTTTT | TRBJ1-4 | TRBV7-2 | . | many
CASSLEGSCYNEQFF | TGTGCCAGCAGCTTAGAAGGAAGCTGCTACAATGAGCAGTTCTTC | TRBJ2-1 | TRBV7-2 | . | once
CASSQESGRVRSYEQYF | TGTGCCAGCAGCCAAGAGTCAGGACGCGTAAGGTCCTACGAGCAGTACTTC | TRBJ2-7 | TRBV14 | . | many
CSVGDGTGRWGEQYF | TGCAGCGTTGGGGACGGGACAGGGAGGTGGGGCGAGCAGTACTTC | TRBJ2-7 | TRBV29-1 | TRBD1 | .
CASSLNIGRLGLRYEQYF | TGTGCCAGCAGCCTTAACATCGGTCGACTGGGCTTGCGCTACGAGCAGTACTTC | TRBJ2-7 | TRBV11-2 | . | few
CASSLGWGGSSYDEQFF | TGTGCCAGCAGCTTAGGGTGGGGCGGGAGCTCCTACGATGAGCAGTTCTTC | TRBJ2-1 | TRBV7-9 | TRBD2 | .
CSAGRGARTEAFF | TGCAGTGCCGGCAGGGGGGCTCGGACTGAAGCTTTCTTT | TRBJ1-1 | TRBV20-1 | TRBD1 | many
CASTPRKGQYTGELFF | TGTGCCAGCACCCCTCGTAAGGGACAGTACACCGGGGAGCTGTTTTTT | TRBJ2-2 | TRBV7-9 | TRBD1 | many
CASSQQTGSYHEQYF | TGTGCCAGCAGCCAGCAGACAGGGTCCTACCACGAGCAGTACTTC | TRBJ2-7 | TRBV4-2 | TRBD1 | few
CSARRDRDTEAFF | TGCAGTGCTCGCCGGGACAGGGACACTGAAGCTTTCTTT | TRBJ1-1 | TRBV20-1 | TRBD1 | .
CAISERQNNSPLHF | TGTGCCATCAGTGAGAGACAGAATAATTCACCCCTCCACTTT | TRBJ1-6 | TRBV10-3 | . | many
CASSFFDSAQYF | TGTGCCAGCAGCTTCTTTGACTCGGCCCAGTACTTC | TRBJ2-5 | TRBV2 | . | many
CASSQGSLYEQYF | TGCGCCAGCAGCCAAGGCAGCCTCTACGAGCAGTACTTC | TRBJ2-7 | TRBV4-1 | . | many
CASSPARGQGDEKLFF | TGTGCCAGCAGCCCTGCCCGTGGGCAGGGTGATGAAAAACTGTTTTTT | TRBJ1-4 | TRBV7-6 | . | many
CATRTARAGKTQYF | TGTGCCACCAGGACTGCCCGCGCGGGAAAGACCCAGTACTTC | TRBJ2-5 | TRBV15 | . | many
CASSVRAGPAYEQYF | TGTGCCAGCAGCGTTCGAGCGGGGCCTGCCTACGAGCAGTACTTC | TRBJ2-7 | TRBV12-3/TRBV12-4 | TRBD2 | many
CASSFGSGASYEQYF | TGTGCCAGCAGTTTCGGGAGCGGGGCCTCCTACGAGCAGTACTTC | TRBJ2-7 | TRBV28 | TRBD2 | many
CASSLRPGQGPYEQYF | TGTGCCAGCAGTTTACGTCCGGGACAGGGCCCCTACGAGCAGTACTTC | TRBJ2-7 | TRBV28 | TRBD1 | many
CASSRPPYDYNEQFF | TGTGCCAGCAGCCGACCACCATACGACTACAATGAGCAGTTCTTC | TRBJ2-1 | TRBV7-9 | . | few
CAISGPTGLDNEQFF | TGTGCCATCAGTGGGCCGACAGGGTTAGACAATGAGCAGTTCTTC | TRBJ2-1 | TRBV10-3 | TRBD1 | many
CSVVEVNTGELFF | TGCAGCGTTGTGGAGGTGAACACCGGGGAGCTGTTTTTT | TRBJ2-2 | TRBV29-1 | . | many
CASSEGPSGRARF | TGTGCCAGCAGTGAGGGGCCTAGCGGGAGGGCCCGCTTC | TRBJ2-1 | TRBV6-1 | TRBD2 | many
CSATDRVSTEAFF | TGCAGTGCCACTGACAGGGTGAGCACTGAAGCTTTCTTT | TRBJ1-1 | TRBV20-1 | TRBD1 | .
CASSVGTTGELFF | TGTGCCAGCAGCGTAGGGACGACCGGGGAGCTGTTTTTT | TRBJ2-2 | TRBV9 | . | many
CASSQDLVKRSYEQYF | TGTGCCAGCAGCCAAGATCTGGTTAAACGATCCTACGAGCAGTACTTC | TRBJ2-7 | TRBV4-2 | . | many
CATRRVSSYEQYF | TGTGCCACCAGGCGGGTGAGCTCCTACGAGCAGTACTTC | TRBJ2-7 | TRBV15 | . | many
CAARGEVNSYEQYF | TGTGCCGCTCGAGGGGAGGTGAACTCCTACGAGCAGTACTTC | TRBJ2-7 | TRBV10-3 | . | .
CASSYGTGASGYEQYF | TGTGCCAGCAGTTACGGGACAGGGGCTTCGGGTTACGAGCAGTACTTC | TRBJ2-7 | TRBV6-2/TRBV6-3 | TRBD1 | .
CATSRAQLDRGRTGELFF | TGTGCCACCAGCAGAGCACAACTGGACAGGGGGCGAACCGGGGAGCTGTTTTTT | TRBJ2-2 | TRBV15 | TRBD1 | .
CASSIASGAWDEQFF | TGTGCCAGTAGTATAGCTAGCGGGGCCTGGGATGAGCAGTTCTTC | TRBJ2-1 | TRBV19 | TRBD2 | .
CASSHTENPGSYNEQFF | TGTGCCAGCAGCCATACAGAGAACCCGGGCTCCTACAATGAGCAGTTCTTC | TRBJ2-1 | TRBV9 | . | many
CSVPDTGVEWYTQYF | TGCAGCGTCCCCGACACAGGGGTGGAATGGTATACGCAGTATTTT | TRBJ2-3 | TRBV29-1 | TRBD1 | many
CASSLAKGETQYF | TGTGCCAGCAGCTTAGCGAAAGGGGAGACCCAGTACTTC | TRBJ2-5 | TRBV7-8 | . | .
CASSQEFGRTYEQYF | TGTGCCAGCAGCCAAGAATTCGGGAGGACCTACGAGCAGTACTTC | TRBJ2-7 | TRBV4-2 | TRBD2 | many